The rows below give T cell receptor beta chains drawn from one sample of a study of identical twins. In TCRdb, the 5' RACE reads were re-called with MiXCR into one record per CDR3 protein. The profile covers around 200,000 distinct CDR3 sequences, with roughly 9.4% appearing a single time and approximately 5.1% taken by the ten largest. Sequencing was performed on memory (CD45RO+) T cells sorted from blood. The source is a woman aged 18-30 years in good health. Each CDR3 is given with its conserved first and last residue. A D gene is named only where the DNA matches it firmly. Clone size is stated in some rows and not others, as once, few, many or a class when expanded.

j_gene: TRBJ2-1
v_gene: TRBV20-1
abundance: few
d_gene: TRBD2
CDR3nt: TGCAGTGCACACGCTAGCGGTCCCTACAATGAGCAGTTCTTC
CDR3aa: CSAHASGPYNEQFF

j_gene: TRBJ2-5
v_gene: TRBV18
abundance: few
d_gene: NA
CDR3nt: TGTGCCAGCTCAGCCTCAGTCCAAGAGACCCAGTACTTC
CDR3aa: CASSASVQETQYF

j_gene: TRBJ1-5
v_gene: TRBV12-3/TRBV12-4
abundance: many
d_gene: NA
CDR3nt: TGTGCCAGCACAAGGACAGTTAAGGATCAGCCCCAGCATTTT
CDR3aa: CASTRTVKDQPQHF

j_gene: TRBJ2-1
v_gene: TRBV13
abundance: NA
d_gene: TRBD2
CDR3nt: TGTGCCAGCAGCTTGGGGACTAGCGTATACAATGAGCAGTTCTTC
CDR3aa: CASSLGTSVYNEQFF

j_gene: TRBJ1-6
v_gene: TRBV28
abundance: NA
d_gene: NA
CDR3nt: TGTGCCAGCAGTTTAGGGCCCGGAAGTTGGTCACCCCTCCACTTT
CDR3aa: CASSLGPGSWSPLHF

j_gene: TRBJ1-1
v_gene: TRBV7-2
abundance: many
d_gene: NA
CDR3nt: TGTGCCAGCAGCCCCCAAACTTTTGGGGGGCGCGTTGTGGCTTTCTTT
CDR3aa: CASSPQTFGGRVVAFF

j_gene: TRBJ2-5
v_gene: TRBV5-1
abundance: many
d_gene: NA
CDR3nt: TGCGCCAGCAGCTTCCAGTACCAAGAGACCCAGTACTTC
CDR3aa: CASSFQYQETQYF

j_gene: TRBJ2-5
v_gene: TRBV2
abundance: NA
d_gene: TRBD2
CDR3nt: TGTGCCAGCAGTGCCCGTAGACTAGCGGGACCCGAGACCCAGTACTTC
CDR3aa: CASSARRLAGPETQYF

j_gene: TRBJ1-1
v_gene: TRBV29-1
abundance: few
d_gene: NA
CDR3nt: TGCAGCGTTGCTGAGGGGAACACTGAAGCTTTCTTT
CDR3aa: CSVAEGNTEAFF

j_gene: TRBJ1-2
v_gene: TRBV20-1
abundance: few
d_gene: NA
CDR3nt: TGCAGTGCTAGAGATTCAGTGGGGAATGGCTACACCTTC
CDR3aa: CSARDSVGNGYTF

j_gene: TRBJ1-6
v_gene: TRBV2
abundance: NA
d_gene: NA
CDR3nt: TGTGCCAGCCTCCTGCAGGAGGATGGTTCACCCCTCCACTTT
CDR3aa: CASLLQEDGSPLHF

j_gene: TRBJ1-2
v_gene: TRBV20-1
abundance: NA
d_gene: NA
CDR3nt: TGCAGTGTTGCACGTCAAACTAACTATGGCTACACCTTC
CDR3aa: CSVARQTNYGYTF

j_gene: TRBJ2-3
v_gene: TRBV20-1
abundance: NA
d_gene: TRBD2
CDR3nt: TGCTGTGCTAGTAGGGCGGGAGGTCCAAGTTCAGCAGATACGCAGTATTTT
CDR3aa: CCASRAGGPSSADTQYF

j_gene: TRBJ2-2
v_gene: TRBV11-2
abundance: many
d_gene: NA
CDR3nt: TGTGCCAGCAGCTCCCTAAGGCTAAGGCAGAACACCGGGGAGCTGTTTTTT
CDR3aa: CASSSLRLRQNTGELFF

j_gene: TRBJ2-1
v_gene: TRBV11-3
abundance: NA
d_gene: NA
CDR3nt: TGTGCCAGCAGCATCAGGGGTAAGGGGGATCCATTTAATGAGCAGTTCTTC
CDR3aa: CASSIRGKGDPFNEQFF